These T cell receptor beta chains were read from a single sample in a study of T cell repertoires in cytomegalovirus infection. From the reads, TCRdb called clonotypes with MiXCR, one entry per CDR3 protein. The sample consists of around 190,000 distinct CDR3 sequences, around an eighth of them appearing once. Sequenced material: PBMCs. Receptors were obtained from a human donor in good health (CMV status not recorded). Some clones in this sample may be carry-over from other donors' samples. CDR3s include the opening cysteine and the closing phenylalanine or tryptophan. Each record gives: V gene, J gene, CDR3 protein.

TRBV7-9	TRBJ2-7	CASSSSSPEQYF
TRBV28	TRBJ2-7	CASTSPGQGSYEQYF
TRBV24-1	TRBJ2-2	CATSDHTGRTGELFF
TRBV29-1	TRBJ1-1	CSVEATVLNTEAFF
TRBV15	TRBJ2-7	CATSRGNEQYF
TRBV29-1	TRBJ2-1	CSVEGTSGSRDEQFF
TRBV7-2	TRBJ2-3	CASEVAGRTDTQYF
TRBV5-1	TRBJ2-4	CASSHPGQGPGLAKNIQYF
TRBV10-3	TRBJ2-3	CAIRDVSDTQYF
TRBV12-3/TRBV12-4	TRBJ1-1	CASSLRAGTEAFF
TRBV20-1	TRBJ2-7	CSARGNGAFYEQYF
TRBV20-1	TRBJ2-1	CSASPSGGYNEQFF
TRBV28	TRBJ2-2	CASSFSGQRGGELFF
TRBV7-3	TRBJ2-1	CASSRSRSTYNEQFF
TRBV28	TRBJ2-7	CASSLWSHEQYF
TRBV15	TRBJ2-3	CATSRDPAGALDTQYF
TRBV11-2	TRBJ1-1	CASSPLPRGLNTEAFF
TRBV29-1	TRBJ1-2	CSVELGTHGYTF
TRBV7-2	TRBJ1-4	CASSFPGQGAEKLFF
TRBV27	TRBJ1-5	CASSLSRAGQPQHF
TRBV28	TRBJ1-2	CAIRAAFGYTF
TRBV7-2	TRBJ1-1	CASSRRGWTEAFF
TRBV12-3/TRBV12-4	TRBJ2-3	CASSLSTSGTDTQYF
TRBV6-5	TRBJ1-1	CASSYSPTRTEAFF
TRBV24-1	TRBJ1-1	CATSAWAGTEAFF
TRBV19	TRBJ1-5	CASSPGVGQHF
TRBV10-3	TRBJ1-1	CAISGGSPGTEAFF
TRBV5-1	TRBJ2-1	CASSFRTGGMNEQFF
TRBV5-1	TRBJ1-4	CASSLQGKSNEKLFF
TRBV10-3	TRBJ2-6	CAISESQGQDVLTF
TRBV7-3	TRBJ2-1	CASSPFAGQSYNEQFF
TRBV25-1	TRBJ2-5	CASSDRVSQETQYF
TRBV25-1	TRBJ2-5	CASSEYRGVFQETQYF
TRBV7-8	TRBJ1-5	CASSQGGGRQPQHF
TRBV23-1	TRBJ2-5	CASSQSDRASGRASETQYF
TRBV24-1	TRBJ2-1	CATSDLTSGRDEQFF
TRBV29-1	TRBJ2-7	CSARDGVNEQYF
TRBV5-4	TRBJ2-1	CASSWVGGADNEQFF
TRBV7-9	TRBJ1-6	CASRLGGGSPLHF
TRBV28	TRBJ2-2	CASSFGGGSGELFF
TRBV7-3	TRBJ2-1	CASSLTGREGFGSYNEQFF
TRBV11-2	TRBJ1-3	CASSPLNRGNTIYF
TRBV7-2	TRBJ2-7	CASSPQGVEQYF
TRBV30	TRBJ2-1	CAWSVGERNNEQFF
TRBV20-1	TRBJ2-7	CSAHLQGLAKEEQYF
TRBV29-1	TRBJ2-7	CSVRSSTSGSSYEQYF
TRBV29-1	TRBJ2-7	CSVVEGTNEQYF